This TCR beta chain was captured by sequencing in a study of cytotoxic CD8 clonotypes in ibrutinib-treated CLL. Notes on the study in general: Baseline levels were approached again at progression, after clonality had risen at ibrutinib response. Baseline clonality exceeded age-matched healthy donors and tracked circulating CD8+ T-cell counts.

Worth noting for this clone: Its antigen is not known.

Sequencing was designed to attain a depth spanning 1 in 200,000 to 1 in 1 million T cells. Sequencing was performed with immunoSEQ multiplex PCR; in TCRdb, only in-frame clones are kept and a portion is missing. The profile shows fewer than 400,000 clones, roughly two thirds of them singletons. V lost 5 bases, J lost 4 bases, and 11 bases stayed unmatched. The CDR3 spans 17 residues. CDR1 and CDR2 from the germline V gene are SGHDT and YYEEEE. This TCR derives from a human donor with chronic lymphocytic leukemia. Source: PBMCs, taken after 36 months of ibrutinib treatment. This chain uses TRBV5-6 with TRBJ2-1; TRBD2 agrees at 11 bases. The chain's CDR3 is CASRMSGTSGLYNEQFF. The CDR3 DNA reads TGTGCCAGCAGGATGTCAGGGACTAGCGGCCTTTACAATGAGCAGTTCTTC.